Below are 25 T cell receptor beta chains sequenced from a single sample in a study of T cell repertoires in cytomegalovirus infection. TCRdb re-analysed the reads in MiXCR, keeping a single row per CDR3 protein. In the table there are about 180,000 distinct CDR3 sequences, roughly 14% of which are singletons. Specimen: PBMCs. The receptors were gathered from a human donor in good health (CMV status not recorded). Some clones in this sample may be carry-over from other donors' samples.

V and J are TRBV29-1 and TRBJ2-3; TRBD2 agrees at 7 bases. V was pared by 1 base and J by 6 bases, with 19 bases of the junction left unmatched. This CDR3 region has 18 residues. The germline CDR1 and CDR2 sequences are SQVTM and ANQGSEA. This CDR3 reads CSVEGLWEREAPLDTQYF. The CDR3 DNA sequence: TGCAGCGTTGAAGGCCTATGGGAACGGGAGGCCCCTCTGGATACGCAGTATTTT.

The table lists this clonotype with a few counts. This chain links TRBV5-5 with TRBJ1-1, with D possibly matching TRBD1 (6 bases). V lost 1 base to trimming and J lost 5 bases, with 12 bases between them. CDR1 is SGHKS, CDR2 YYEKEE, per germline (reference sequence). The CDR3 is 14 amino acids. CDR3 sequence reads: CASSLWGLGTEAFF. In DNA, the CDR3 is TGTGCCAGCAGCTTGTGGGGGCTGGGGACTGAAGCTTTCTTT.

This clonotype has a handful of counts. V usage is TRBV20-1 and J usage is TRBJ2-3; a possible D gene is TRBD1 (6 bases). V lost 6 bases and J lost 2, with 12 bases in between. The CDR3 is made up of 13 amino acids. Looked up from germline, CDR1 is DFQATT and CDR2 is SNEGSKA (reference sequence). The CDR3 coding sequence is TGCAGTGCCTTAGGGGGTTACACAGATACGCAGTATTTT. Its translation: CSALGGYTDTQYF.

This clonotype came up a few times. DNA of the CDR3: TGTGCCACTACGGACAGGGATGGCTACACCTTC. Protein: CATTDRDGYTF. The J gene is TRBJ1-2, the V gene TRBV15; TRBD1 aligns across 8 bases. This CDR3 region has 11 residues. After removal of 9 bases from V and 6 bases from J, the junction contained 3 bases not matched to a gene. The germline CDR1 and CDR2 sequences are LNHNV and YYDKDF (reference sequence).

This clonotype appeared many times. The chain employs TRBV12-3 or TRBV12-4 and TRBJ1-1; the D gene is possibly TRBD1 (5 bases). The CDR3 is made up of 14 amino acids. With 6 bases removed from V and 3 bases from J, the gap between germline ends came to 14 bases. The DNA of the CDR3 is TGTGCCAGCAGCCCAGGGAATAAGGACACTGAAGCTTTCTTT. Translated, it gives CASSPGNKDTEAFF.

This clonotype occurred a few times. The rearrangement links TRBV5-1 to TRBJ2-3; D gene unclear. Germline-derived CDR1 and CDR2 are SGHRS and YFSETQ. This CDR3 contains 14 residues. V was trimmed by 0 bases and J by 2 bases, leaving 7 bases between them. The CDR3 region has the DNA TGCGCCAGCAGCTTGGAGGCAGTCACAGATACGCAGTATTTT. It yields the protein CASSLEAVTDTQYF.

This clonotype showed up many times. This chain uses TRBV4-1 with TRBJ1-2, with unresolved D. Trimming took off 0 bases at V and 1 base at J, with 6 bases between the two ends. CDR1 and CDR2 from the germline V gene are MGHRA and YSYEKL. The length of the CDR3 is 14 residues. Here the CDR3 DNA reads TGCGCCAGCAGCCAAGACAGGAGTAACTATGGCTACACCTTC. Its protein is CASSQDRSNYGYTF.

As for this clonotype: This clone may be a read error of a much larger clone one base away. The genes are TRBV12-3 or TRBV12-4 and TRBJ2-7, with unresolved D. V was clipped by 5 bases and J by 0 bases, with 8 bases between them. This CDR3 is built from 13 residues. CDR3 region: CASSGVSSYEQYF. The CDR3 DNA reads as TGTGCCAGCAGTGGGGTTTCCTCCTACGAGCAGTACTTC.

There are many counts of this clonotype. The chain joins TRBV19 to TRBJ1-2, with D perhaps TRBD1 (5 bases). Trimming shortened V by 4 bases and J by 6 bases, and 18 bases separated the two germline ends. There are 15 residues in the CDR3. CDR1 and CDR2 from the germline V gene are LNHDA and SQIVND (reference sequence). The CDR3 region is CASSTWGGSEDGYTF. DNA of the CDR3: TGTGCCAGTAGTACCTGGGGCGGCTCAGAGGATGGCTACACCTTC.

This clonotype was detected many times. V is TRBV7-2 and J is TRBJ2-1, with 12 bases fitting TRBD2. This CDR3 is 16 amino acids long. Trimming removed 5 bases from V and 4 bases from J; junction bases left unmatched: 6. Germline CDR1 reads SGHTA; CDR2 reads FQGNSA. The CDR3 nucleotides are TGTGCCAGCAGCGTACGACTAGCGGGGGAGTACAATGAGCAGTTCTTC. It encodes CASSVRLAGEYNEQFF. Full variable domain (missing parts from reference TRBV7-2 and TRBJ2-1): GAGVSQSPSNKVTEKGKDVELRCDPISGHTALYWYRQSLGQGLEFLIYFQGNSAPDKSGLPSDRFSAERTGGSVSTLTIQRTQQEDSAVYLCASSVRLAGEYNEQFFGPGTRLTVL.

V gene TRBV29-1 combines with J gene TRBJ1-2, with D perhaps TRBD1 (5 bases). The CDR3 extends over 15 amino acids. CDR1 is SQVTM, CDR2 ANQGSEA, per germline. V shed 4 bases and J shed 0 bases, with 15 bases lying between them. Here the CDR3 DNA reads TGCAGCGTTGGCAGGGAGGGGAGGACTAACTATGGCTACACCTTC. It codes for CSVGREGRTNYGYTF.

As to this clonotype: A clone one base away is much larger, so this may be a read error. The chain couples TRBV20-1 to TRBJ2-3; D is ambiguous. There are 13 residues in the CDR3. Trimming took off 2 bases at V and 1 base at J, with 7 bases between the two ends. The germline CDR1 and CDR2 sequences are DFQATT and SNEGSKA (reference sequence). CDR3 loop: CSARNAGTDTQYF. CDR3 DNA: TGCAGTGCTAGAAATGCTGGCACAGATACGCAGTATTTT.

The chain is built from TRBV7-9 and TRBJ2-7; TRBD1 matches at 8 bases. V shed 4 bases, J shed 2 bases, and the junction held 7 bases outside the gene matches. The CDR3 has 15 amino acids. The germline CDR1 and CDR2 sequences are SEHNR and FQNEAQ (reference sequence). The CDR3 sequence: CASSYPGGDPYEQYF. CDR3 nucleotides: TGTGCCAGCAGCTACCCAGGGGGCGACCCCTACGAGCAGTACTTC.

The CDR3 loop reads CSVAYDSGNTIYF. The CDR3 nucleotides are TGCAGCGTTGCCTACGACTCTGGAAACACCATATATTTT. V gene TRBV29-1 combines with J gene TRBJ1-3; D uncertain. The V gene's germline CDR1 is SQVTM and CDR2 ANQGSEA. There are 13 residues in the CDR3. V was pared by 4 bases and J by 0 bases, with 7 bases between.

This clonotype has only a few counts. The J gene is TRBJ1-1, the V gene TRBV11-3; D remains ambiguous. The CDR3 runs to 13 residues. V was cut by 2 bases and J by 5 bases, with 9 bases left in between. The germline gives CDR1 SGHNT, CDR2 YENEEA. CDR3 residues: CASSLNPGTEAFF. The CDR3 nucleotides are TGTGCCAGCAGCTTAAATCCGGGGACTGAAGCTTTCTTT.

In its sample, this clonotype was seen many times. The gene calls are TRBV7-2 and TRBJ1-4, with D unresolved. Germline CDR1 and CDR2: SGHTA and FQGNSA. This CDR3 comprises 15 residues. V dropped 4 bases and J dropped 2 bases, with 11 bases sitting between them. CDR3 region: CASSSARSTNEKLFF. The CDR3 DNA follows: TGTGCCAGCAGCTCCGCTAGGTCGACTAATGAAAAACTGTTTTTT.

There are a few counts of this clonotype. This chain links TRBV20-1 with TRBJ2-7, with 8 bases fitting TRBD2. The V gene end was trimmed by 1 base and the J gene end by 1 base; junction bases not matched to a gene: 3. This CDR3 has 14 amino acids. Germline-derived CDR1 and CDR2 are DFQATT and SNEGSKA (reference sequence). Here the CDR3 reads CSARGSGMSYEQYF. The DNA for the CDR3 is TGCAGTGCTAGAGGTAGCGGGATGTCCTACGAGCAGTACTTC.

This clonotype was seen a few times. The chain recombines TRBV29-1 with TRBJ2-7, with 8 bases lining up with TRBD1. Germline trimming cut 0 bases from V and 7 bases from J; bases unmatched to any gene: 2. The CDR3 consists of 12 residues. Per germline, CDR1 SQVTM and CDR2 ANQGSEA. CDR3 protein: CSVEEQGVEQYF. In DNA form, the CDR3 reads TGCAGCGTTGAAGAACAGGGGGTAGAGCAGTACTTC.

This chain uses TRBV7-9 with TRBJ1-4, with D maybe TRBD1 (5 bases). The length of the CDR3 is 14 residues. Looked up from germline, CDR1 is SEHNR and CDR2 is FQNEAQ (reference sequence). The ends were cut back, 4 bases at V and 5 bases at J, with 11 bases in the middle. The CDR3 sequence: CASSSKDSNEKLFF. Here the CDR3 DNA reads TGTGCCAGCAGCTCCAAAGACAGCAATGAAAAACTGTTTTTT.

This clonotype showed up many times. The V call is TRBV6-1, the J call TRBJ1-5, with a possible D match to TRBD1 (6 bases). This CDR3 has 15 residues. With 6 bases removed from V and 4 bases from J, the gap between germline ends came to 16 bases. From germline, CDR1 is MNHNS and CDR2 SASEGT. The CDR3: CASSAQGLPNQPQHF. The CDR3, as DNA: TGTGCCAGCAGCGCACAGGGATTGCCAAATCAGCCCCAGCATTTT.

This clonotype has only a few counts. The genes are TRBV4-3 and TRBJ1-1, with D perhaps TRBD1 (5 bases). This CDR3 has 15 amino acids. V was trimmed by 0 bases and J by 11 bases, leaving 19 bases between them. Germline V gene lookup returns CDR1 LGHNA and CDR2 YSLEER. The CDR3 bases are TGCGCCAGCAGCCAAGATCTCGGGGGACTAGGAGTCGCTTTCTTT. Encoded protein: CASSQDLGGLGVAFF.

This clonotype occurred many times. The gene calls are TRBV7-2 and TRBJ2-2, with a weak D call TRBD2 (6 bases). The CDR3 has 16 residues. Between the trimmed V and J ends, which lost 5 bases and 0 bases, there was a span of 13 bases. Germline V gene sequence: CDR1 SGHTA, CDR2 FQGNSA. CDR3 region: CASSPRGGANTGELFF. The CDR3 nucleotides are TGTGCCAGCAGCCCGAGGGGAGGCGCGAACACCGGGGAGCTGTTTTTT.

There are many counts of this clonotype. The chain carries TRBV7-2 and TRBJ2-4, with D perhaps TRBD1 (7 bases). CDR3 length equals 19 residues. Germline V lookup: CDR1 SGHTA, CDR2 FQGNSA. The germline V and J ends were trimmed by 5 bases and 0 bases, with 23 bases remaining between them. This chain's CDR3 is CASSPHGQAGPIAKNIQYF. CDR3 nucleotide sequence: TGTGCCAGCAGCCCTCACGGACAGGCGGGACCCATAGCCAAAAACATTCAGTACTTC.

This clonotype was counted only a few times. This rearrangement joins TRBV5-6 to TRBJ2-7; D might be TRBD1 or TRBD2, each matching 6 bases. V gave up 3 bases and J gave up 4 bases, with 14 bases separating them. The CDR3 covers 14 residues. The germline CDR1 and CDR2 sequences are SGHDT and YYEEEE. The CDR3 sequence: CASSSIGGSYEQYF. The CDR3 DNA follows: TGTGCCAGCAGCTCGATCGGGGGCTCGTACGAGCAGTACTTC. The full variable domain, with the rest looked up from reference TRBV5-6 and TRBJ2-7, is DAGVTQSPTHLIKTRGQQVTLRCSPKSGHDTVSWYQQALGQGPQFIFQYYEEEERQRGNFPDRFSGHQFPNYSSELNVNALLLGDSALYLCASSSIGGSYEQYFGPGTRLTVT.

The table lists this clonotype with a few counts. The CDR3 here is CASSYSLRGTDTQYF. Here the CDR3 DNA reads TGTGCCAGCAGTTACAGCTTAAGGGGCACAGATACGCAGTATTTT. The chain uses TRBV28 and TRBJ2-3; D ambiguous. V was clipped by 4 bases and J by 1 base, with 12 bases between them. The CDR3 is 15 amino acids. CDR1 MDHEN and CDR2 SYDVKM come from the germline V gene. Filled out from reference TRBV28 and TRBJ2-3, the complete variable domain reads DVKVTQSSRYLVKRTGEKVFLECVQDMDHENMFWYRQDPGLGLRLIYFSYDVKMKEKGDIPEGYSVSREKKERFSLILESASTNQTSMYLCASSYSLRGTDTQYFGPGTRLTVL.